The 14 T cell receptor beta chains presented below share a single source sample, sequenced in a study of T cell repertoires in cytomegalovirus infection. TCRdb ran MiXCR on the reads and lists one entry per CDR3 protein. The sample consists of some 220,000 distinct CDR3 sequences, about 12% of them appearing once. The sequencing sample was made of PBMCs. All receptors come from a human donor in good health (CMV status not recorded). Some clones in this sample may be carry-over from other donors' samples.

In its sample, this clonotype was seen a few times. The gene calls are TRBV7-8 and TRBJ1-2, with 7 bases fitting TRBD1. In germline, CDR1 is SGHVS, CDR2 FQNEAQ. The CDR3 has 15 residues. The ends lost 0 bases at V and 4 bases at J; junction bases unmatched: 5. CDR3 bases: TGTGCCAGCAGCTTAGCGGGCACAGGGGCCTATGGCTACACCTTC. It codes for CASSLAGTGAYGYTF.

This chain links TRBV4-2 with TRBJ2-3; 7 nucleotides line up with TRBD2. V shed 0 bases and J 0 bases; nucleotides not matched to a gene: 9. CDR1 and CDR2 from the germline V gene are LGHNA and YNFKEQ. The CDR3 extends over 18 amino acids. The CDR3 DNA follows: TGTGCCAGCAGCCAAGATCATAGGGGAGGGCAGAGCACAGATACGCAGTATTTT. Translated, it gives CASSQDHRGGQSTDTQYF.

The V and J genes are TRBV2 and TRBJ2-7, with TRBD1 matching over 8 bases. V gave up 6 bases and J gave up 9 bases; unmatched junction bases: 10. The CDR3 covers 13 residues. The germline gives CDR1 SNHLY, CDR2 FYNNEI. CDR3 in amino acids: CASSQRGQGGQYF. In DNA form, the CDR3 reads TGTGCCAGCAGCCAGAGAGGACAGGGAGGGCAGTACTTC.

The chain recombines TRBV19 with TRBJ1-2; the D gene is possibly TRBD1 (5 bases). This CDR3 comprises 15 residues. Trimming took off 1 base at V and 4 bases at J, with 13 bases between the two ends. Germline CDR1 and CDR2: LNHDA and SQIVND (reference sequence). The CDR3 nucleotides are TGTGCCAGTAGTATAGGATCGGGGGAGGGCTATGGCTACACCTTC. Encoded protein: CASSIGSGEGYGYTF.

The chain is built from TRBV5-1 and TRBJ2-1; perhaps D is TRBD1 or TRBD2 (5 bases each). In germline, CDR1 is SGHRS, CDR2 YFSETQ. Trimming stripped 1 base from V and 8 bases from J, with 7 bases between. CDR3 length: 12 amino acids. Here the CDR3 DNA reads TGCGCCAGCAGCTTGATGGGGGATGAGCAGTTCTTC. This gives the protein CASSLMGDEQFF.

This clonotype was detected ten times or more. The rearrangement uses TRBV18 and TRBJ2-3; D gene ambiguous. The V end lost 5 bases, the J end lost 2 bases, and 5 bases lay between the germline ends. Per the germline V gene, CDR1 is KGHSH and CDR2 is LQKENI. There are 12 residues in the CDR3. The CDR3 sequence: CASSGDTDTQYF. CDR3 sequence (DNA): TGTGCCAGCTCAGGCGACACAGATACGCAGTATTTT.

This clonotype was seen at least ten times. The chain has TRBV7-6 and TRBJ2-3, with D uncertain. This CDR3 is 13 amino acids long. Trimming pared 6 bases from V and 5 bases from J, leaving 12 bases between. The germline gives CDR1 SGHVS, CDR2 FNYEAQ. CDR3 DNA: TGTGCCAGCAGATACTCGACTCGAGATACGCAGTATTTT. Translation: CASRYSTRDTQYF.

The table lists this clonotype with a few counts. This chain connects TRBV6-6 to TRBJ2-5; D possibly uses TRBD1 or TRBD2 (5 bases each). Germline-derived CDR1 and CDR2 are MNHNY and SVGAGI (reference sequence). This CDR3 is 13 amino acids long. Trimming took 10 bases from V and 4 from J, leaving 16 bases between them. The DNA of the CDR3 is TGTGCCACCTCCTGGACGGGGCGAGAGACCCAGTACTTC. Encoded protein: CATSWTGRETQYF.

This clonotype was observed at least ten times. The chain uses TRBV4-3 and TRBJ2-2, with 8 bases aligning to TRBD2. In germline, CDR1 is LGHNA, CDR2 YSLEER. The V gene end was trimmed by 4 bases and the J gene end by 7 bases; junction bases not matched to a gene: 8. The CDR3 totals 15 residues. The CDR3 DNA reads TGCGCCAGCAGCCCCTCCGGGAGGGCCGGCGGGGAGCTGTTTTTT. Its protein is CASSPSGRAGGELFF.

This clonotype came up once. This chain connects TRBV14 to TRBJ2-3, with 7 bases lining up with TRBD2. Per the germline V gene, CDR1 is SGHDN and CDR2 is FVKESK. Trimming took 3 bases from V and 14 from J; bases not matched to a gene: 11. The CDR3 is 13 amino acids. The CDR3 DNA reads as TGTGCCAGCAGCCACAGTGGAGCGGGATCGGGGTATTTT. Encoded protein: CASSHSGAGSGYF.

This chain connects TRBV20-1 to TRBJ1-2; perhaps TRBD1 as D (5 bases). The germline V gene has CDR1 DFQATT and CDR2 SNEGSKA (reference sequence). This CDR3 spans 14 amino acids. The ends were cut back, 0 bases at V and 4 bases at J, with 12 bases in the middle. As DNA, the CDR3 is TGCAGTGCTAGAGATTTGCAGGGAAGCTATGGCTACACCTTC. Protein product: CSARDLQGSYGYTF.

This clonotype was seen repeatedly, ten times or more. This chain connects TRBV7-3 to TRBJ2-2, with D possibly called TRBD1 or TRBD2 (5 bases each). Germline V CDR1 and CDR2: SGHTA, FQGTGA. V was shortened by 4 bases and J by 7 bases, with 10 bases between the two germline ends. The CDR3 length is 13 residues. The CDR3 reads CASSYVGDGELFF. CDR3 coding DNA: TGTGCCAGCAGCTACGTGGGGGACGGGGAGCTGTTTTTT.

At least ten counts were recorded for this clonotype. The chain joins TRBV19 to TRBJ1-5; D perhaps matches TRBD1 (6 bases). The CDR3 consists of 13 residues. Germline V gene sequence: CDR1 LNHDA, CDR2 SQIVND (reference sequence). V was shortened by 6 bases and J by 4 bases, with 10 bases between the two germline ends. The chain's CDR3 is CASRWTENQPQHF. The CDR3 DNA reads TGTGCCAGTAGATGGACAGAAAATCAGCCCCAGCATTTT. Complete variable domain (other parts from reference TRBV19 and TRBJ1-5): DGGITQSPKYLFRKEGQNVTLSCEQNLNHDAMYWYRQDPGQGLRLIYYSQIVNDFQKGDIAEGYSVSREKKESFPLTVTSAQKNPTAFYLCASRWTENQPQHFGDGTRLSIL.

This clonotype has just a few counts. The chain couples TRBV29-1 to TRBJ1-1; tentatively, D is TRBD1 (6 bases). This CDR3 comprises 12 residues. CDR1 is SQVTM, CDR2 ANQGSEA, per germline. V was shortened by 4 bases and J by 1 base, with 7 bases between the two germline ends. This chain's CDR3 is CSVVQGNTEAFF. DNA of the CDR3: TGCAGCGTTGTACAGGGGAACACTGAAGCTTTCTTT.